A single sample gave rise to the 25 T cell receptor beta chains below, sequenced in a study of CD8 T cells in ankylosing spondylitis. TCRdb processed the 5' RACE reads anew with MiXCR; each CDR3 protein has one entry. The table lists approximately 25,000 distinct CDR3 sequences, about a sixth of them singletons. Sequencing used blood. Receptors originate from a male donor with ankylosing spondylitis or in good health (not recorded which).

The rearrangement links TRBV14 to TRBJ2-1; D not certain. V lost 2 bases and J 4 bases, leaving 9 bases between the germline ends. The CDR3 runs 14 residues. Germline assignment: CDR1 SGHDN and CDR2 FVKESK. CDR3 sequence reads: CASSQLLGYNEQFF. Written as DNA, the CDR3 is TGTGCCAGCAGCCAATTGTTGGGGTACAATGAGCAGTTCTTC. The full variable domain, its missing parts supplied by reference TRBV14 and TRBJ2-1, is EAGVTQFPSHSVIEKGQTVTLRCDPISGHDNLYWYRRVMGKEIKFLLHFVKESKQDESGMPNNRFLAERTGGTYSTLKVQPAELEDSGVYFCASSQLLGYNEQFFGPGTRLTVL.

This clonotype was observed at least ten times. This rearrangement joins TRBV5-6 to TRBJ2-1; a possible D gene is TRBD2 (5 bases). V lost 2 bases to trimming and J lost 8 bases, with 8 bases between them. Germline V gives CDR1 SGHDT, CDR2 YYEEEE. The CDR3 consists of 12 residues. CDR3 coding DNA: TGTGCCAGCAGCTTTAGCGTGGATGAGCAGTTCTTC. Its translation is CASSFSVDEQFF.

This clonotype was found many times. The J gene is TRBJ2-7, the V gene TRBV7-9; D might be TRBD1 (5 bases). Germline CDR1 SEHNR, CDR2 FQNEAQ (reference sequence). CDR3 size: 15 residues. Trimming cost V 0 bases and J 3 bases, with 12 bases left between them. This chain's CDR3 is CASSLAGSGNYEQYF. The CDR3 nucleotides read TGTGCCAGCAGCTTAGCCGGGTCAGGGAACTACGAGCAGTACTTC.

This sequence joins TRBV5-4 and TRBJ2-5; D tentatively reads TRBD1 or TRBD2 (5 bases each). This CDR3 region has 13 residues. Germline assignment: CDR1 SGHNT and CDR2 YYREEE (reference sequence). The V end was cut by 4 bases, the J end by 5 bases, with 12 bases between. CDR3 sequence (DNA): TGTGCCAGCAGCGGGACGGTGGTGGAGACCCAGTACTTC. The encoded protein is CASSGTVVETQYF.

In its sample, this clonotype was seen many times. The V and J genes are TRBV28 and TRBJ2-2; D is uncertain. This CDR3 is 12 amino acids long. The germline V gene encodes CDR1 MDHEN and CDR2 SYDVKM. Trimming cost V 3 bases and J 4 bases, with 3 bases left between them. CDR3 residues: CASSLLTGELFF. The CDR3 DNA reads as TGTGCCAGCAGTTTGCTCACCGGGGAGCTGTTTTTT.

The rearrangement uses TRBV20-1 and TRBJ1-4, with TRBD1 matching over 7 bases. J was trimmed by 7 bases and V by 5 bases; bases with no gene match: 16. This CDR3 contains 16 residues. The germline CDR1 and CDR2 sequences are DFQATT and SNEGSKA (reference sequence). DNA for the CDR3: TGCAGTGCTGAAACCCGGGACAGTGGGGATTCTGAAAAACTGTTTTTT. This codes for CSAETRDSGDSEKLFF.

The CDR3 spells CSHRLGSYNEQFF. The CDR3 bases are TGCAGTCACAGGCTTGGCTCCTACAATGAGCAGTTCTTC. This chain uses TRBV29-1 with TRBJ2-1, with a weak D call TRBD1 (5 bases). The length of the CDR3 is 13 residues. Germline V gene data show CDR1 as SQVTM and CDR2 as ANQGSEA.

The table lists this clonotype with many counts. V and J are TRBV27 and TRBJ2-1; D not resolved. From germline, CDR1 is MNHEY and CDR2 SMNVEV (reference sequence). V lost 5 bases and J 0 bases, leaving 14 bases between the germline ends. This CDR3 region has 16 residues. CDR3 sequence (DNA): TGTGCCAGCAGTGGGGATATTAGCCTCTCCTACAATGAGCAGTTCTTC. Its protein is CASSGDISLSYNEQFF.

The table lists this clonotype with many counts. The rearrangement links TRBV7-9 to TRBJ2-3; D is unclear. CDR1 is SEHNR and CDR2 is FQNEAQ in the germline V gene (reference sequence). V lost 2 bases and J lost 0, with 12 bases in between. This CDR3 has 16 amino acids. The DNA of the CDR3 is TGTGCCAGCAGCTTACCCGCTACGTCTAGCACAGATACGCAGTATTTT. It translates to CASSLPATSSTDTQYF.

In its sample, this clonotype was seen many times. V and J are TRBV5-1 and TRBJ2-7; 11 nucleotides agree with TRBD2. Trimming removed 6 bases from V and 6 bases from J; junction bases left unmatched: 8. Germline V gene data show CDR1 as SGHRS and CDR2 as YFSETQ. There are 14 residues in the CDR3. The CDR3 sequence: CASTPGTSGSEQYF. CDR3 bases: TGCGCCAGCACCCCAGGGACTAGCGGTTCCGAGCAGTACTTC. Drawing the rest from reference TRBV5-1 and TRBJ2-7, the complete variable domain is KAGVTQTPRYLIKTRGQQVTLSCSPISGHRSVSWYQQTPGQGLQFLFEYFSETQRNKGNFPGRFSGRQFSNSRSEMNVSTLELGDSALYLCASTPGTSGSEQYFGPGTRLTVT.

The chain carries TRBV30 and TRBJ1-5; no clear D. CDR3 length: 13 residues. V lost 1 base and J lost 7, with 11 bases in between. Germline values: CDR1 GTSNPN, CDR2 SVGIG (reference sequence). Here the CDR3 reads CAWSGQVGQPQHF. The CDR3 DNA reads TGTGCCTGGAGTGGGCAGGTAGGGCAGCCCCAGCATTTT.

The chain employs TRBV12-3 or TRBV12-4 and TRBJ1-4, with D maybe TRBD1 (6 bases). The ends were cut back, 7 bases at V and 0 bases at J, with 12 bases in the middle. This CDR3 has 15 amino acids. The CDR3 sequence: CASTRRTATNEKLFF. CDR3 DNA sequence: TGTGCCAGCACCCGACGGACAGCAACTAATGAAAAACTGTTTTTT.

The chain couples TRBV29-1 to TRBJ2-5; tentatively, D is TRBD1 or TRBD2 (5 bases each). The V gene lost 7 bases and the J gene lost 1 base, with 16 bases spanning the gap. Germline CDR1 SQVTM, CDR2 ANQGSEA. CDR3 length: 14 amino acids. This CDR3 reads CSGNPRGAQETQYF. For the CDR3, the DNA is TGCAGCGGGAATCCACGAGGGGCCCAAGAGACCCAGTACTTC.

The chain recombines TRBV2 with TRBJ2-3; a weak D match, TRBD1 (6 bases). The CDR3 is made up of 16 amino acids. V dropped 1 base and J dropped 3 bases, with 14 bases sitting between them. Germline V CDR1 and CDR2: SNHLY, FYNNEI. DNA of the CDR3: TGTGCCAGCAGTGAAGACGGCAGGGGAAGGACAGATACGCAGTATTTT. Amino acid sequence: CASSEDGRGRTDTQYF.

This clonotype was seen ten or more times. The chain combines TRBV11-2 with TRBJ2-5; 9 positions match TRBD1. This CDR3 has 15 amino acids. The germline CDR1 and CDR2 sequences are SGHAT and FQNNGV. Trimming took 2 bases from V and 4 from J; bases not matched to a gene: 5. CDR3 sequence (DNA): TGTGCCAGCAGCTTAAACCGGGACAGGGTAGAGACCCAGTACTTC. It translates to CASSLNRDRVETQYF.

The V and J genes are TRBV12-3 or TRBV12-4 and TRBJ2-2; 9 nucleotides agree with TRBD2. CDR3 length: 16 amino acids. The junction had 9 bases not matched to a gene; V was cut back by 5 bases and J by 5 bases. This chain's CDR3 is CASSPLSGGSTGELFF. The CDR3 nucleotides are TGTGCCAGCAGTCCCCTTAGCGGGGGTTCAACCGGGGAGCTGTTTTTT.

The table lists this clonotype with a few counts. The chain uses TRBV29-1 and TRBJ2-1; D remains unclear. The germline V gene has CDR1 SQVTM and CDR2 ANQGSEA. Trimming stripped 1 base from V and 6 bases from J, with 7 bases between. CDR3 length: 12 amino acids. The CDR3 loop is CSVEGVFNEQFF. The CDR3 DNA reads TGCAGCGTTGAAGGAGTCTTCAATGAGCAGTTCTTC.

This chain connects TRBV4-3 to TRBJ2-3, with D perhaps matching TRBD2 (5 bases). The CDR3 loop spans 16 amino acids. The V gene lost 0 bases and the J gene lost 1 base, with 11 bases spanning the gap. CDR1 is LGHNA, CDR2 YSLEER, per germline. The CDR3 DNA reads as TGCGCCAGCAGCCAAGAAGTGGGGAGAGGCACAGATACGCAGTATTTT. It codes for CASSQEVGRGTDTQYF.

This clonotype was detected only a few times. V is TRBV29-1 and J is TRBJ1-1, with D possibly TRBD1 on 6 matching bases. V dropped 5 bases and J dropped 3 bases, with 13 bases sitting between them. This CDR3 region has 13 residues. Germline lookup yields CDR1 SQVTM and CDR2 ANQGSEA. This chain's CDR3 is CSVSRDKYTEAFF. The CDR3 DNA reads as TGCAGCGTTTCCCGGGACAAGTACACTGAAGCTTTCTTT.

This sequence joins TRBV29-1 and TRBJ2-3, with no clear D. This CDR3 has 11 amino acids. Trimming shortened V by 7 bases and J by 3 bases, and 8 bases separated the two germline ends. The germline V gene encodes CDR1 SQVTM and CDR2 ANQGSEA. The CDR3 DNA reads TGCAGCGCGGAAAGGACAGATACGCAGTATTTT. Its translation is CSAERTDTQYF.

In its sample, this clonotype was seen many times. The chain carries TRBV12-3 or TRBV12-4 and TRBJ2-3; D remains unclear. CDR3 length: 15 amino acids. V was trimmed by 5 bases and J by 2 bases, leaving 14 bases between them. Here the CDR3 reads CASSPTHADTDTQYF. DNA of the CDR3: TGTGCCAGCAGTCCGACACATGCCGACACAGATACGCAGTATTTT.

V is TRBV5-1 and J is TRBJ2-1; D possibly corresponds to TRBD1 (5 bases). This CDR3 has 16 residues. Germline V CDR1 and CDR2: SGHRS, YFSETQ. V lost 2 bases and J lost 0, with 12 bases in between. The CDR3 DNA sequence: TGCGCCAGCAGCTTACCCTTGCAGGGCTCCTACAATGAGCAGTTCTTC. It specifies CASSLPLQGSYNEQFF.

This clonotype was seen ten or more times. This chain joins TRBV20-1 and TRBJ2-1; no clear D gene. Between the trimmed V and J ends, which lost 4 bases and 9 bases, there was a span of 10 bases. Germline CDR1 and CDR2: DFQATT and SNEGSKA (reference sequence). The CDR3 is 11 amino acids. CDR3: CSAIGPGEQFF. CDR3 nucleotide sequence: TGCAGTGCTATCGGGCCCGGTGAGCAGTTCTTC.

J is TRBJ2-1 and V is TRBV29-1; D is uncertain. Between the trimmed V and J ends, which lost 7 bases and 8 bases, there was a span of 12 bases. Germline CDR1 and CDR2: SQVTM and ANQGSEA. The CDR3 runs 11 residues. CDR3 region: CSGFLSHEQFF. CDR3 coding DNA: TGCAGCGGTTTCCTAAGTCATGAGCAGTTCTTC.

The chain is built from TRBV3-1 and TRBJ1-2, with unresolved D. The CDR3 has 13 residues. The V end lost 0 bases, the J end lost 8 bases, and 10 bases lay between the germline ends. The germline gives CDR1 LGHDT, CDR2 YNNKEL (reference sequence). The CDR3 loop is CASSQEWRAGYTF. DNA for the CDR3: TGTGCCAGCAGCCAAGAATGGAGGGCCGGCTACACCTTC.